This is a list of T cell receptor beta chains from one sample in a study of blood T cells in healthy people across ages. From the 5' RACE reads, TCRdb called clonotypes with MiXCR, one entry per CDR3 protein. The sample has about 1,400,000 distinct CDR3 sequences, 45% to 70% seen once. The sample consisted of blood. The receptor set was obtained from a young man in good health. Each CDR3 is given with its conserved first and last residue. A D gene is named only where the DNA matches it firmly. The size field is filled for only some rows; it gives once, few, many or a size class.

clone_size	d_call	v_call	j_call	cdr3_length	cdr3_aa	cdr3_nt
.	.	TRBV4-1	TRBJ2-1	17	CASSQDPASAGYNEQFF	TGCGCCAGCAGCCAAGATCCGGCTAGCGCAGGGTACAATGAGCAGTTCTTC
.	TRBD1	TRBV28	TRBJ2-4	15	CASTAGGAGKNIQYF	TGTGCCAGCACCGCAGGGGGCGCAGGCAAAAACATTCAGTACTTC
.	TRBD1	TRBV20-1	TRBJ2-7	12	CSAPDRTYEQYF	TGCAGTGCCCCGGACAGGACCTACGAGCAGTACTTC
.	.	TRBV15	TRBJ1-2	15	CATSTERTGRHGYTF	TGTGCCACCAGCACTGAACGGACGGGCCGCCATGGCTACACCTTC
.	.	TRBV20-1	TRBJ1-2	14	CSARDHGRFYGYTF	TGCAGTGCTAGAGATCACGGCAGGTTCTATGGCTACACCTTC
.	TRBD1	TRBV12-3/TRBV12-4	TRBJ2-4	13	CASSPTGGSEQYF	TGTGCCAGCAGCCCGACAGGGGGCTCTGAGCAGTACTTC
.	.	TRBV6-5	TRBJ1-4	15	CASSYKGINNEKLFF	TGTGCCAGCAGTTATAAGGGGATTAATAATGAAAAACTGTTTTTT
few	TRBD1	TRBV20-1	TRBJ2-4	16	CSATGQVLLAKNIQYF	TGCAGTGCTACGGGACAGGTTTTGTTAGCCAAAAACATTCAGTACTTC
few	.	TRBV20-1	TRBJ2-5	15	CSATSPRGRQETQYF	TGCAGTGCTACGAGTCCCAGGGGGAGGCAAGAGACCCAGTACTTC
.	.	TRBV7-9	TRBJ2-5	15	CASSLKDYGRGEQYF	TGTGCCAGCAGCTTAAAGGACTACGGGAGAGGAGAGCAGTACTTC
once	.	TRBV7-6	TRBJ1-4	17	CASSPRDLTGFGEKLFF	TGTGCCAGCAGCCCCCGGGACCTTACAGGGTTTGGGGAAAAACTGTTTTTT
.	TRBD1	TRBV7-2	TRBJ2-7	12	CASSRTGREQYF	TGTGCCAGCAGCAGGACAGGGAGGGAGCAGTACTTC
few	.	TRBV29-1	TRBJ2-3	11	CSVRPLDTQYF	TGCAGCGTGAGACCCCTCGATACGCAGTATTTT